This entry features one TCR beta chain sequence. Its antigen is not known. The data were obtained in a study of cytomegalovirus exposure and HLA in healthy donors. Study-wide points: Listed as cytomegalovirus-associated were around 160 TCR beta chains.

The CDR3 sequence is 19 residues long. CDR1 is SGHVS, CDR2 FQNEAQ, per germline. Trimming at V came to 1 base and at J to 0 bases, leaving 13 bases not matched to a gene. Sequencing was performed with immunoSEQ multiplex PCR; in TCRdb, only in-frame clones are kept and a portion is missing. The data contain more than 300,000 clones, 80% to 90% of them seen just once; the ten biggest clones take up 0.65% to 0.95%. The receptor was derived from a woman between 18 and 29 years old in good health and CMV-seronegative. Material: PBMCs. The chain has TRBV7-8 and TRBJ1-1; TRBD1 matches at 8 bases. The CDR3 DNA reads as TGTGCCAGCAGCTTAGAAGACGAGCCGACAGGGGACATGAACACTGAAGCTTTCTTT. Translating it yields CASSLEDEPTGDMNTEAFF.